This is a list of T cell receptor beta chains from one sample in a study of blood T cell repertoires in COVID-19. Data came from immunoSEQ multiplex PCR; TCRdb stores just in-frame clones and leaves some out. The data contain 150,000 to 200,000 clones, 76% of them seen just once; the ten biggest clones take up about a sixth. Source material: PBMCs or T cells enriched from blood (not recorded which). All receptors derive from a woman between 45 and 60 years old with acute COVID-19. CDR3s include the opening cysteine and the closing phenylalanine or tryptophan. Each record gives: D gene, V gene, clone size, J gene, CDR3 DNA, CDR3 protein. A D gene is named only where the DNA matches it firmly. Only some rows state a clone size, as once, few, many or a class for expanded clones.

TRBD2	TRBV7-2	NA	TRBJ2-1	TGTGCCAGCAGCTCTCCTGGGACTAGCGCCAACTACAATGAGCAGTTCTTC	CASSSPGTSANYNEQFF
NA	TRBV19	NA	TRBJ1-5	TGTGCCAGTAGTCTCTCGTACAATCAGCCCCAGCATTTT	CASSLSYNQPQHF
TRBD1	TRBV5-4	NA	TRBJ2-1	TGTGCCAGCAGTACCGGGACAGGGTCCTACAATGAGCAGTTCTTC	CASSTGTGSYNEQFF
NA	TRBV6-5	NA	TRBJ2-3	TGTGCCAGCAGCCAAGCCGTGTCTAGCACAGATACGCAGTATTTT	CASSQAVSSTDTQYF
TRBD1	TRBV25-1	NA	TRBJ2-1	TGTGCCAGCACGAGTACAGGGGCGGTCTACAATGAGCAGTTCTTC	CASTSTGAVYNEQFF
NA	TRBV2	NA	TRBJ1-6	TGTGCCAGCAGTGAGGGAAGTGGAGGGCCAGGGTCACCCCTCCACTTT	CASSEGSGGPGSPLHF
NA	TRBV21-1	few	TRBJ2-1	TGTGCCAGCAGCCGCGGGCTAGCGGGGGGGCGAACGGGCGGTGAGCAGTTCTTC	CASSRGLAGGRTGGEQFF
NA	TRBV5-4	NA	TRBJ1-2	TGTGCCAGCAGCTCCGGGACTCCAGTCTATGGCTACACCTTC	CASSSGTPVYGYTF
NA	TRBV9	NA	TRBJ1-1	TGTGCCAGCAGCTTACAGGGAAACACTGAAGCTTTCTTT	CASSLQGNTEAFF
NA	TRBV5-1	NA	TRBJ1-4	TGCGCCAGCAGCTTGGGACAGACCGGGCAAAATGAAAAACTGTTTTTT	CASSLGQTGQNEKLFF
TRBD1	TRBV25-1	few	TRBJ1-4	TGTGCCAGCAGCCGAAGGACAGGGCTTTTTGAAAAACTGTTTTTT	CASSRRTGLFEKLFF
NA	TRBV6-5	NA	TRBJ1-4	TGTGCCAGCAACGGGGGGGGGCCAACTAATGAAAAACTGTTTTTT	CASNGGGPTNEKLFF
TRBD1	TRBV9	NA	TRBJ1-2	TGTGCCAGCAGCGCCCAACAGGGGAATGGCTACACCTTC	CASSAQQGNGYTF
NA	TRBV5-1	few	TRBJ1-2	TGCGCCAGCAGCTTGGTGGGGGAGGGCGGCTACACCTTC	CASSLVGEGGYTF
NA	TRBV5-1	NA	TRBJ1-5	TGCGCCAGCAGCAGCAGGACAGTACAGCCCCAGCATTTT	CASSSRTVQPQHF
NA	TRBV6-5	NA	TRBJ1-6	TGTGCCAGCAGCGGAGAATCACCCCTCCACTTT	CASSGESPLHF
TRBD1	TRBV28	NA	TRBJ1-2	TGTGCCAGCAGTCCCCAGGCGATGACAGGGAACGGCTACACCTTC	CASSPQAMTGNGYTF
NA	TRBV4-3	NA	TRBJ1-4	TGCGCCAGCAGCCAAGAAGGACGGGGGGATGGTGAAAAACTGTTTTTT	CASSQEGRGDGEKLFF
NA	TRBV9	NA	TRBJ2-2	TGTGCCAGCAGCCCCCGAGTCGGCGGGGCGAACACCGGGGAGCTGTTTTTT	CASSPRVGGANTGELFF
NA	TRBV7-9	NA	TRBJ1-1	TGTGCCAGCAGCTGGAGCACTGAAGCTTTCTTT	CASSWSTEAFF
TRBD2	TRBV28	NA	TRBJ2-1	TGTGCCAGCAGCTTCCTAGCGGGGGGGGAAGAAAGCTCCTACAATGAGCAGTTCTTC	CASSFLAGGEESSYNEQFF
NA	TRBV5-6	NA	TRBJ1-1	TGTGCCAGCAGCTTGGAAGCAGGAGGGTTGAGCACTGAAGCTTTCTTT	CASSLEAGGLSTEAFF
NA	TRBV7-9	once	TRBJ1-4	TGTGCCAGCAGCTTAAACTCAGTGGGGGGTGAAAAACTGTTTTTT	CASSLNSVGGEKLFF
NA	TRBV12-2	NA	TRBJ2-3	TGTGCAAGTCGATCTACTTTGATTCCGGGGGGGCCTGTCACAGATACGCAGTATTTT	CASRSTLIPGGPVTDTQYF
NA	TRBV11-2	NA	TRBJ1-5	TGTGCCAGCAGCCAGAACAATCAGCCCCAGCATTTT	CASSQNNQPQHF
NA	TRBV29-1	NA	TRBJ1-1	TGCAGCGTTGAAGGGGGCGTTTGGGCTTTCTTT	CSVEGGVWAFF
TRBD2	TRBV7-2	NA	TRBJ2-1	TGTGCCAGCAGCTTAGCGCGGGGACTAGCGGGTGAGCAGTTCTTC	CASSLARGLAGEQFF
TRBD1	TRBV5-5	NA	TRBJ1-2	TGTGCCAGCAGCTACAGGGGCGGGGATGGCTACACCTTC	CASSYRGGDGYTF
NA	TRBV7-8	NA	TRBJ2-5	TGTGCCAGCAGCCGGGACTTTGAGACCCAGTACTTC	CASSRDFETQYF
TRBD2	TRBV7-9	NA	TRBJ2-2	TGTGCCAGCAGCCCCCCCTCGGGGGGGAACACCGGGGAGCTGTTTTTT	CASSPPSGGNTGELFF
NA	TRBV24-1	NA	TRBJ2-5	TGTGCCACCAGTATAGGAAGCTTTTCCGGGGAGACCCAGTACTTC	CATSIGSFSGETQYF
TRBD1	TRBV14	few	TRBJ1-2	TGTGCCAGCAGTTTCAACCACAGGGGATCGGGTGGCTACACCTTC	CASSFNHRGSGGYTF
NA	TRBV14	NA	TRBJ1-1	TGTGCCACCTCGGGGGGAATGAACACTGAAGCTTTCTTT	CATSGGMNTEAFF
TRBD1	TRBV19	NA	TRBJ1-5	TGTGCCAGTAGTCCGACAGGGGGCATAAGCAATCAGCCCCAGCATTTT	CASSPTGGISNQPQHF
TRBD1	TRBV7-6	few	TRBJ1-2	TGTGCCAGCAGCCCATGGGGACAGGGACTTAACTATGGCTACACCTTC	CASSPWGQGLNYGYTF
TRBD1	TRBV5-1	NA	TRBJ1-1	TGCGCCAGCAGCGGCCAGACAGGGTCCAACACTGAAGCTTTCTTT	CASSGQTGSNTEAFF
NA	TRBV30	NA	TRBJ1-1	TGTGCCTGGAGAGGAGGTATTGGAGGTGAAGCTTTCTTT	CAWRGGIGGEAFF
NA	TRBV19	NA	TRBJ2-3	TGTGCCAGTAGTCTCACGCACAGGGTCACTGGTTTGGATACGCAGTATTTT	CASSLTHRVTGLDTQYF
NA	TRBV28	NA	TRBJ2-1	TGTGCCAGCAGTGGTAGGGCGGGTGAGCAGTTCTTC	CASSGRAGEQFF
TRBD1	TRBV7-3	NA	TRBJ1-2	TGTGCCAGCAGCCCCGACAGGGGTGTGGGCTACACCTTC	CASSPDRGVGYTF
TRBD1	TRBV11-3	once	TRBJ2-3	TGTGCCAGCAGCCCCCGGACAGGGGGTTCAGATACGCAGTATTTT	CASSPRTGGSDTQYF
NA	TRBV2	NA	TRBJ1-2	TGTGCCAGCAGTGACCTCGCACGGAGCTATGGCTACACCTTC	CASSDLARSYGYTF
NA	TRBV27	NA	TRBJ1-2	TGTGCCAGCAGCCCCCATCGGGGGTTCAACGGCTACACCTTC	CASSPHRGFNGYTF
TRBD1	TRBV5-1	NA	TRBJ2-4	TGCGCCAGCAGCCGGGACAGAGGACACATTCAGTACTTC	CASSRDRGHIQYF
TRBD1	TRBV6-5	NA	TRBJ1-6	TGTGCCAGCAGAGACCGACAGGGGCGTAATTCACCCCTCCACTTT	CASRDRQGRNSPLHF
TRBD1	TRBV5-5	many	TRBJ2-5	TGTGCCAGCAGCACCGGATCAGGGGGTGGGGAGACCCAGTACTTC	CASSTGSGGGETQYF
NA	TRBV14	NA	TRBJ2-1	TGTGCCAGCACCCCCGGGTCGGAGTACAATGAGCAGTTCTTC	CASTPGSEYNEQFF
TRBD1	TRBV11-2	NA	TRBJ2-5	TGTGCCAGCAGCCCCGACAGGGGGGAGACCCAGTACTTC	CASSPDRGETQYF
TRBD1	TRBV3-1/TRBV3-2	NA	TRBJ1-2	TGTGCCAGCAGCCCATACCGGGACAGAGGAAATATCTACACCTTC	CASSPYRDRGNIYTF
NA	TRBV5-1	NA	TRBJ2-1	TGCGCCAGCAGCCCCGAGTCTAGCGACCCTCAGTTCTTC	CASSPESSDPQFF
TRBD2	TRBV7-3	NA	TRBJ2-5	TGTGCCAGCAGTTTTAGCGGGAGAAACCAAGAGACCCAGTACTTC	CASSFSGRNQETQYF
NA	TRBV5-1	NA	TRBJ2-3	TGCGCCAGCAGCTTGGGGAGAGGAGATACGCAGTATTTT	CASSLGRGDTQYF
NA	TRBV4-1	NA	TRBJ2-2	TGCGCCAGCAGCCAAAGGCCTCAGGGTACCGGGGAGCTGTTTTTT	CASSQRPQGTGELFF
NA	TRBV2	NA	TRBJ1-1	TGTGCCAGCAGTGGGGGGGGTGGAGCTTTCTTT	CASSGGGGAFF
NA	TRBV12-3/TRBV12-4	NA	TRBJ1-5	TGTGCCAGCAGTTTGACAGGTAATCAGCCCCAGCATTTT	CASSLTGNQPQHF
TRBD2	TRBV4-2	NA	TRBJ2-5	TGTGCCAGCAGCCGAACGCCCCCGACTAGCGGGGGGGCCCAAGAGACCCAGTACTTC	CASSRTPPTSGGAQETQYF
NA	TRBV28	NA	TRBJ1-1	TGTGCCAGCAGTTTGAATCCAGGGAACACTGAAGCTTTCTTT	CASSLNPGNTEAFF